A selection of T cell receptor beta chains follows, all from one sample in a study of blood T cell repertoires in COVID-19. The repertoire was sequenced with immunoSEQ multiplex PCR; TCRdb's copy has only in-frame clones and lacks some. The sample consists of more than 350,000 clones, approximately 90% of them appearing once. The sample consisted of PBMCs or T cells enriched from blood (not recorded which). The receptor set was obtained from a woman aged 18-29 years who had been exposed to COVID-19. Each CDR3 is given with its conserved first and last residue. A D gene is named only where the DNA matches it firmly. Not every row has a clone size; where given, it reads once, few, many or a size class.

CDR3 DNA,CDR3 protein,V gene,clone size,D gene,J gene
TGTGCCAGCAGCTCAGCCCTCCACCCCAAACGGCGGAGCCCAGATACGCAGTATTTT,CASSSALHPKRRSPDTQYF,TRBV13,NA,NA,TRBJ2-3
TGTGCCAGCAGTTCCTCCCCCAGGGGGCCTAACTATGGCTACACCTTC,CASSSSPRGPNYGYTF,TRBV28,NA,TRBD1,TRBJ1-2
TGTGCCAGCAGTCCAGGACAGGGGGGTTTAAATGAGCAGTTCTTC,CASSPGQGGLNEQFF,TRBV27,NA,TRBD1,TRBJ2-1
TGTGCCAGCGGACAAGGATATGGCTACACCTTC,CASGQGYGYTF,TRBV7-6,once,NA,TRBJ1-2
TGTGCCATCAGGACCCCGACAGGGGCGATCCTTCCCCAGCATTTT,CAIRTPTGAILPQHF,TRBV10-3,NA,TRBD1,TRBJ1-5
TGTGCCAGCAGTTTCGGAGGCCTCTACAATGAGCAGTTCTTC,CASSFGGLYNEQFF,TRBV6-2/TRBV6-3,NA,NA,TRBJ2-1
TGTGCCAGCCATGACAGCGGGGAGCTGTTTTTT,CASHDSGELFF,TRBV6-5,NA,NA,TRBJ2-2
TGTGCCAGCAGCGTTACTAGCGGGGGGGCCTCCGAGCAGTACTTC,CASSVTSGGASEQYF,TRBV11-2,NA,TRBD2,TRBJ2-7
TGTGCCAGCAGCTTGGAGGCAGCAACTAATGAAAAACTGTTTTTT,CASSLEAATNEKLFF,TRBV11-1,NA,NA,TRBJ1-4
TGTGCCATCAGGGCGGCCGACAGGGGGAACACTGAAGCTTTCTTT,CAIRAADRGNTEAFF,TRBV10-3,NA,TRBD1,TRBJ1-1
TGCAGTGCTAGTGGGACAGAGAACACCGGGGAGCTGTTTTTT,CSASGTENTGELFF,TRBV20-1,NA,TRBD1,TRBJ2-2
TGTGCCAGCAGCCAAGATAGAAAGACCCAGTACTTC,CASSQDRKTQYF,TRBV3-1/TRBV3-2,NA,NA,TRBJ2-5
TGTGCCAGCAGTACAACAGGGGGGACACCCCTCCACTTT,CASSTTGGTPLHF,TRBV6-2/TRBV6-3,NA,TRBD1,TRBJ1-6
TGTGCCAGTAGTATTGGCCCCCCACAGGGGGGCTACGGCTTGGGCTACACCTTC,CASSIGPPQGGYGLGYTF,TRBV19,once,TRBD1,TRBJ1-2
TGTGCCAGCAGTTTATTAGGGACTTGGGTCTATGGCTACACCTTC,CASSLLGTWVYGYTF,TRBV28,NA,NA,TRBJ1-2
TGTGCCAGCAGCTACGCAGGGGCGGAGACCCAGTACTTC,CASSYAGAETQYF,TRBV7-9,NA,NA,TRBJ2-5
TGTGCCAGCAGCCCTGGGGGCGGACACCCTGAAGCTTTCTTT,CASSPGGGHPEAFF,TRBV5-7,once,NA,TRBJ1-1
TGTGCCAGCAGTTTATTCAGCGAACTTAACGAGCAGTACTTC,CASSLFSELNEQYF,TRBV28,NA,NA,TRBJ2-7
TGTGCCAGCAGTTTACCCCCGGGACAGGGGGCGCGTGGCTACACCTTC,CASSLPPGQGARGYTF,TRBV28,NA,TRBD1,TRBJ1-2
TGTGCCAGCAGCATGACAGAAGCCTACGAGCAGTACTTC,CASSMTEAYEQYF,TRBV7-2,NA,NA,TRBJ2-7
TGCGCCAGCAGCTTCGGGACTAGCGGAAACAATGAGCAGTTCTTC,CASSFGTSGNNEQFF,TRBV4-3,NA,TRBD2,TRBJ2-1
TGTGCCAGCAGCACCCATGTCGACAGAGTTGCTTCCTACGAGCAGTACTTC,CASSTHVDRVASYEQYF,TRBV21-1,NA,NA,TRBJ2-7
TGCAGCGTTACACCAGGGGGTGGCAATCAGCCCCAGCATTTT,CSVTPGGGNQPQHF,TRBV29-1,NA,TRBD1,TRBJ1-5
TGTGCCAGCAGCAAACGGAGGGGTGGGGCAAATCAGCCCCAGCATTTT,CASSKRRGGANQPQHF,TRBV21-1,NA,NA,TRBJ1-5
TGTGCCAGCAGCTTGGGACTAGCTAGCACAGATACGCAGTATTTT,CASSLGLASTDTQYF,TRBV11-2,NA,TRBD2,TRBJ2-3
TGTGCCAGCAGCCCTGGACAGACAGATACGCAGTATTTT,CASSPGQTDTQYF,TRBV11-2,NA,NA,TRBJ2-3
TGTGCCAGCAGCCCTGGCGGGACAGGTACCTACGAGCAGTACTTC,CASSPGGTGTYEQYF,TRBV7-2,NA,TRBD1,TRBJ2-7
TGTGCCAGTAGTACCGGACAGTCTAATCAGCCCCAGCATTTT,CASSTGQSNQPQHF,TRBV19,NA,NA,TRBJ1-5
TGTGCCAGCAGCCAAGGAGGGAGGGGGCTGTTTTTT,CASSQGGRGLFF,TRBV3-1/TRBV3-2,NA,NA,TRBJ1-4
TGTGCCATCAGCCCACAGGGGTCGAACTATGGCTACACCTTC,CAISPQGSNYGYTF,TRBV10-3,NA,TRBD1,TRBJ1-2
TGCGCCAGCAGTGAGTCGAGAACGTATGGCTACACCTTC,CASSESRTYGYTF,TRBV10-2,NA,NA,TRBJ1-2
TGTGCCAGCAGCTTGACAGGTCAGCGGACCACTGAAGCTTTCTTT,CASSLTGQRTTEAFF,TRBV9,few,NA,TRBJ1-1
TGTGCCAGCAGTCGAGACAGGTCCTACGAGCAGTACTTC,CASSRDRSYEQYF,TRBV13,NA,NA,TRBJ2-7
TGTGCTAGTGTTCAGGGGGTTCGCTCCTATAATTCACCCCTCCACTTT,CASVQGVRSYNSPLHF,TRBV12-5,NA,TRBD1,TRBJ1-6
TGTGCCAGCAGCTTGGACGGGGGGACCTACAATGAGCAGTTCTTC,CASSLDGGTYNEQFF,TRBV5-4,few,TRBD2,TRBJ2-1
TGTGCCAGTAGCACTCTTCAGGTCACCTCGAGCTCCTATAATTCACCCCTCCACTTT,CASSTLQVTSSSYNSPLHF,TRBV19,NA,NA,TRBJ1-6
TGTGCCAGCAGGGAAGGGACAAACCTCTCTGGAAACACCATATATTTT,CASREGTNLSGNTIYF,TRBV5-8,few,NA,TRBJ1-3
TGCAGCGTTTCAGGACTAGCGGGGGGTACCGGGGAGCTGTTTTTT,CSVSGLAGGTGELFF,TRBV29-1,NA,TRBD2,TRBJ2-2
TGTGCCAGCAGTTGGGCAGCCGTACCTGATAACTATGGCTACACCTTC,CASSWAAVPDNYGYTF,TRBV28,NA,NA,TRBJ1-2
TGTGCCAGCAGCGCGGACAGCTATAATTCACCCCTCCACTTT,CASSADSYNSPLHF,TRBV7-8,NA,NA,TRBJ1-6
TGTGCCAGCAGCTTAGCAACGGGAGCAGATACGCAGTATTTT,CASSLATGADTQYF,TRBV13,NA,NA,TRBJ2-3
TGTGCCAGCAGCCAGGACGGGACCTACGAGCAGTACTTC,CASSQDGTYEQYF,TRBV9,NA,NA,TRBJ2-7
TGTGCCAGCAGCCAGAACAACTACGAGCAGTACTTC,CASSQNNYEQYF,TRBV3-1/TRBV3-2,once,NA,TRBJ2-7
TGTGCCAGCAGTTCATTCGACAGGGAAACGGCTGGCTACACCTTC,CASSSFDRETAGYTF,TRBV28,NA,TRBD1,TRBJ1-2
TGTGCCAGCAGCCAGACAGGGACTGGGGCCAACGTCCTGACTTTC,CASSQTGTGANVLTF,TRBV14,NA,TRBD1,TRBJ2-6
TGTGCCAGCAGCTCGGACAGGGGGTTTGGGCAGCCCCAGCATTTT,CASSSDRGFGQPQHF,TRBV7-9,NA,TRBD1,TRBJ1-5
TGCGCCAGCAGCTCCGGACAGCAAGAGACCCAGTACTTC,CASSSGQQETQYF,TRBV5-1,NA,NA,TRBJ2-5
TGTGCTAGCAGCCCAGACAGGGGTACTGGAAACACCATATATTTT,CASSPDRGTGNTIYF,TRBV7-7,NA,TRBD1,TRBJ1-3
TGTGCCAGCAGCAAAGCAGGGCAGGGGTCAGCTAACTATGGCTACACCTTC,CASSKAGQGSANYGYTF,TRBV21-1,NA,NA,TRBJ1-2
TGTGCCAGCAGTGAACCGGGGTCTCGTAATGAAAAACTGTTTTTT,CASSEPGSRNEKLFF,TRBV2,few,NA,TRBJ1-4
TGTGCCAGCAGCACCATCCAACCGGGACAGAATGACTACGAGCAGTACTTC,CASSTIQPGQNDYEQYF,TRBV28,NA,TRBD1,TRBJ2-7
TGTGCCTGGAGCCCGGACAGGGTGGGCTATGGCTACACCTTC,CAWSPDRVGYGYTF,TRBV30,NA,TRBD1,TRBJ1-2
TGCAGCGTTGAAGACTGGGGCAGGGTGACAGAGACCCAGTACTTC,CSVEDWGRVTETQYF,TRBV29-1,NA,NA,TRBJ2-5
TGTGCCACCAGCAACCGTTCCTGGACAGATAACTACGAGCAGTACTTC,CATSNRSWTDNYEQYF,TRBV15,once,NA,TRBJ2-7